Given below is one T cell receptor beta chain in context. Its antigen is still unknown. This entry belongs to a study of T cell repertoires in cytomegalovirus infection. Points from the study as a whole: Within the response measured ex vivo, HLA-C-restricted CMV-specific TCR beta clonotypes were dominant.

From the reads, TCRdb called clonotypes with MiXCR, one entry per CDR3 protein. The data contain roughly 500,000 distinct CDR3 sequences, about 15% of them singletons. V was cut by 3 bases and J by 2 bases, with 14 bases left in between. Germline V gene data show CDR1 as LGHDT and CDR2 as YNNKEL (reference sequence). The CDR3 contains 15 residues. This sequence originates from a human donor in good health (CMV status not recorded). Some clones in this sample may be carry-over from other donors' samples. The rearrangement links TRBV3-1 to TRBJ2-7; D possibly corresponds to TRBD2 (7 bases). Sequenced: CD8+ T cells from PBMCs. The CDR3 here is CASSHLRGLAYEQYF. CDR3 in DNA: TGTGCCAGCAGCCACTTGCGGGGGCTGGCCTACGAGCAGTACTTC.